A single sample gave rise to the 14 T cell receptor beta chains below, sequenced in a study of CD8 T cells in ankylosing spondylitis. From the 5' RACE reads, TCRdb called clonotypes with MiXCR, one entry per CDR3 protein. The sample lists 100,000 to 150,000 distinct CDR3 sequences; around 7% were seen once. The sample was blood, either unsorted or a sorted T cell fraction (not recorded which). The receptors come from a male donor with ankylosing spondylitis or in good health (not recorded which).

This clonotype was observed at least ten times. This chain joins TRBV20-1 and TRBJ1-5; maybe TRBD1 (5 bases). V lost 4 bases and J lost 6, with 10 bases in between. CDR1 and CDR2 (germline): DFQATT, SNEGSKA (reference sequence). There are 12 residues in the CDR3. CDR3 sequence: CSAKAGGQPQHF. The CDR3 DNA reads TGCAGTGCTAAAGCCGGGGGTCAGCCCCAGCATTTT.

This clonotype was picked up many times. V and J are TRBV7-9 and TRBJ2-3; possible D gene TRBD2, 5 bases. The CDR3 extends over 16 amino acids. Trimming left V 5 bases short and J 6 bases short, with 21 bases between. Germline-derived CDR1 and CDR2 are SEHNR and FQNEAQ (reference sequence). The CDR3 loop reads CASSAGLFRLMDTQYF. The CDR3 DNA sequence: TGTGCCAGCAGCGCGGGCCTTTTCCGTTTAATGGATACGCAGTATTTT.

This clonotype was seen repeatedly, ten times or more. The V and J genes are TRBV5-1 and TRBJ2-7; perhaps TRBD2 as D (5 bases). Germline lookup yields CDR1 SGHRS and CDR2 YFSETQ. Trimming took off 0 bases at V and 3 bases at J, with 10 bases between the two ends. The CDR3 is 14 residues long. The CDR3 here is CASSLESGNYEQYF. For the CDR3, the DNA is TGCGCCAGCAGCTTGGAGAGCGGAAACTACGAGCAGTACTTC.

This clonotype was seen repeatedly, ten times or more. V and J are TRBV9 and TRBJ2-1; 9 bases map to TRBD1. Germline-derived CDR1 and CDR2 are SGDLS and YYNGEE. After removal of 3 bases from V and 3 bases from J, the junction contained 7 bases not matched to a gene. The CDR3 runs to 16 residues. The CDR3 nucleotides read TGTGCCAGCAGCGAGGGGACAGGGAGTTTCTACAATGAGCAGTTCTTC. This gives the protein CASSEGTGSFYNEQFF.

This clonotype was counted ten times or more. The gene calls are TRBV7-9 and TRBJ2-5; D not resolved. The CDR3 extends over 12 amino acids. V was pared by 4 bases and J by 6 bases, with 9 bases between. Germline V gives CDR1 SEHNR, CDR2 FQNEAQ (reference sequence). In nucleotides, the CDR3 is TGTGCCAGCAGCTCCCTAGGCAAGACCCAGTACTTC. This codes for CASSSLGKTQYF.

This clonotype was seen many times. The chain has TRBV9 and TRBJ1-1; 11 nucleotides line up with TRBD1. Germline assignment: CDR1 SGDLS and CDR2 YYNGEE. J lost 5 bases, V lost 4 bases, and 10 bases had no gene match. The CDR3 is made up of 16 amino acids. CDR3 DNA: TGTGCCAGCAGCCCTGGACAGGGGGCAGTTTGGACTGAAGCTTTCTTT. Its protein product is CASSPGQGAVWTEAFF.

Only a few counts were recorded for this clonotype. This chain links TRBV30 with TRBJ2-2; tentatively, D is TRBD1 (6 bases). The CDR3 length is 15 residues. Germline-derived CDR1 and CDR2 are GTSNPN and SVGIG (reference sequence). V was cut by 3 bases and J by 7 bases, with 18 bases left in between. In nucleotides, the CDR3 is TGTGCCTGGAGAGGGGGTGAGGTGTTCAGCGGGGAGCTGTTTTTT. Protein sequence: CAWRGGEVFSGELFF.

This clonotype showed up many times. V gene TRBV5-1 combines with J gene TRBJ2-7; D not resolved. Trimming removed 0 bases at V and 2 bases at J, with 9 bases between. Germline V gene sequence: CDR1 SGHRS, CDR2 YFSETQ. This CDR3 is 14 amino acids long. The CDR3 region has the DNA TGCGCCAGCAGCTTGGTAGACAAAACCTACGAGCAGTACTTC. Protein product: CASSLVDKTYEQYF.

This clonotype has only a few counts. V and J are TRBV6-2 or TRBV6-3 and TRBJ2-1; D possibly corresponds to TRBD2 (5 bases). This CDR3 is 18 amino acids long. Germline-derived CDR1 and CDR2 are MNHEY and SVGEGT. V was clipped by 0 bases and J by 0 bases, with 15 bases between them. The CDR3 reads CASSYSLRVPSSYNEQFF. DNA for the CDR3: TGTGCCAGCAGTTACTCCTTGAGGGTTCCGAGCTCCTACAATGAGCAGTTCTTC.

This clonotype was recorded at least ten times. The rearrangement uses TRBV29-1 and TRBJ2-3; D uncertain. V was shortened by 5 bases and J by 1 base, with 4 bases between the two germline ends. The germline V gene has CDR1 SQVTM and CDR2 ANQGSEA. CDR3 length: 11 residues. This chain's CDR3 is CSVLRTDTQYF. The CDR3 DNA follows: TGCAGCGTTCTTCGCACAGATACGCAGTATTTT.

In this sample, this clonotype turned up many times. The chain links TRBV29-1 to TRBJ1-1; possible D gene TRBD1, 5 bases. Trimming removed 1 base at V and 6 bases at J, with 6 bases between. CDR1 and CDR2 from the germline V gene are SQVTM and ANQGSEA. This CDR3 has 11 amino acids. This CDR3 is CSVEGGAEAFF. The CDR3 DNA is TGCAGCGTTGAAGGAGGGGCTGAAGCTTTCTTT.

This clonotype came up many times. The genes are TRBV12-3 or TRBV12-4 and TRBJ2-1; 8 bases agree with TRBD2. This CDR3 is built from 13 residues. V dropped 10 bases and J dropped 7; count of bases not matched to a gene: 9. The DNA of the CDR3 is TGTGCCACCTCAGCGGGAGTCCCTAATGAGCAGTTCTTC. Encoded protein: CATSAGVPNEQFF.

This clonotype was recorded many times. This CDR3 is CASGRGSTDTQYF. The CDR3 DNA is TGCGCCAGCGGACGGGGTAGCACAGATACGCAGTATTTT. The chain recombines TRBV5-1 with TRBJ2-3; TRBD2 is a possible D gene (5 bases). Germline CDR1 SGHRS, CDR2 YFSETQ. This CDR3 is built from 13 residues. The germline V and J ends were trimmed by 7 bases and 0 bases, with 9 bases remaining between them.

The chain links TRBV5-1 to TRBJ1-1; D is uncertain. V shed 4 bases and J shed 0 bases, with 10 bases lying between them. The CDR3 has 14 amino acids. Germline V gives CDR1 SGHRS, CDR2 YFSETQ. DNA of the CDR3: TGCGCCAGCAGCCCCCAACCCGTGAACACTGAAGCTTTCTTT. Amino acid sequence: CASSPQPVNTEAFF.